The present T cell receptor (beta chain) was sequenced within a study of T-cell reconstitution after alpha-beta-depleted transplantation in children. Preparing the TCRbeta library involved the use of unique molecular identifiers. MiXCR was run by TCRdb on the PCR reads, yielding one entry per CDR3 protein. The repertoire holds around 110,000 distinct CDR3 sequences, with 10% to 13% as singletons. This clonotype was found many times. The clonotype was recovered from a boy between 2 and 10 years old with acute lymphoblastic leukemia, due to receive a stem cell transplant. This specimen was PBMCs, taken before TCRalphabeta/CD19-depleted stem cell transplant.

CDR3 nucleotide sequence: TGTGCCAGCAGCTTGGTTGGGGACAGGGCCCAAGAGACCCAGTACTTC. Its translation: CASSLVGDRAQETQYF. The chain uses TRBV5-6 and TRBJ2-5, with TRBD1 matching over 9 bases. This CDR3 region has 16 residues. The J segment lost 1 base and the V segment lost 0 bases, leaving 4 bases of the junction unmatched. Looked up from germline, CDR1 is SGHDT and CDR2 is YYEEEE.